Shown below are 20 T cell receptor beta chains from a single sample sequenced in a study of tumor and adjacent non-tumor tissue in lung cancer. A modified ARM-PCR protocol with three rounds of nested PCR amplified TCRbeta. TCRdb re-derived calls from the multiplex PCR reads in MiXCR, one entry per CDR3 protein. The data hold 90,000 to 110,000 distinct CDR3 sequences, with about 65% observed a single time. No cell sorting was done before RNA was extracted from the tissue. The normal lung tissue was taken more than 3 cm from the tumor edge. The specimen sequenced was distant non-tumor lung tissue. These receptors came from a man aged 55-75 years with non-small cell lung cancer.

On this clonotype: This clone may be a read error of a much larger clone one base away. The chain employs TRBV4-3 and TRBJ2-2; D gene uncertain. CDR1 is LGHNA, CDR2 YSLEER, per germline. This CDR3 region has 15 residues. The chain's CDR3 is CASNQDPHFTGELFF. CDR3 DNA sequence: TGCGCCAGCAACCAAGACCCCCACTTCACCGGGGAGCTGTTTTTT.

On this clonotype: One end of the junction fails to match germline, which may point to a read error. The chain links TRBV5-5 to TRBJ1-6; 7 bases line up with TRBD1. This CDR3 spans 15 amino acids. Germline V gene sequence: CDR1 SGHKS, CDR2 YYEKEE (reference sequence). The CDR3 sequence: CANSLRQGPNSPVHF. The CDR3 DNA is TGTGCCAACAGCCTTAGACAGGGACCTAATTCACCCGTCCACTTT.

Regarding this clonotype: A junction boundary mismatches the germline segment, possibly from a read error. This chain connects TRBV20-1 to TRBJ2-1; 10 bases are a match to TRBD2. Germline CDR1 and CDR2: DFQATT and SNEGSKA (reference sequence). The CDR3 totals 15 residues. CDR3 in amino acids: CSANQAGGPDNEQLF. The CDR3, as DNA: TGCAGTGCTAACCAAGCGGGAGGGCCGGATAATGAGCAGCTCTTC.

Concerning this clonotype: A much larger clone sits a single nucleotide away, making a read error possible. The chain recombines TRBV7-9 with TRBJ2-1; no reliable D call. The CDR3 is 12 residues long. The germline V gene has CDR1 SEHNR and CDR2 FQNEAQ (reference sequence). The CDR3 DNA reads as TGTGCCACCAGCTTAGAAGGGAATGAGCAGTTCTTC. Translated: CATSLEGNEQFF.

V gene TRBV12-3 or TRBV12-4 combines with J gene TRBJ1-1, with D maybe TRBD1 (6 bases). CDR3 length: 13 amino acids. In DNA form, the CDR3 reads TGTGCTAACACCCCGAGACAGGCCGGGGAGGCTTTCTTT. Translation gives CANTPRQAGEAFF.

Notes on this clonotype: In this CDR3 the conserved last residue, phenylalanine or tryptophan, is missing, so a read error is likely. V is TRBV12-3 or TRBV12-4 and J is TRBJ2-3, with D possibly being TRBD2 (6 bases). CDR3 length: 19 residues. This CDR3 reads CASSLLSLKTGALTNTQYL. The CDR3 nucleotides are TGTGCCAGCAGTTTATTATCCCTAAAGACGGGAGCCCTCACAAATACGCAGTATTTG.

The V gene is TRBV7-2, the J gene TRBJ2-3; 12 bases align to TRBD2. The V and J ends lost 10 bases and 0 bases, in that order; junction bases with no gene match: 8. The length of the CDR3 is 16 residues. Per germline, CDR1 SGHTA and CDR2 FQGNSA. DNA of the CDR3: TGTGCCATCAGTAAAGGGACTAGCGGGAGCACAGATACGCAGTATTTT. Translated: CAISKGTSGSTDTQYF.

This clonotype was observed many times. This chain joins TRBV4-1 and TRBJ2-7, with TRBD2 identical over 7 bases. Germline CDR1 MGHRA, CDR2 YSYEKL. This CDR3 has 17 amino acids. J gave up 5 bases and V 3 bases, and 16 bases lay outside the gene matches. The DNA of the CDR3 is TGCGCCAGCAGCCAGCCGGTTGGGGCGGGAGTCGGGGACGAGCAGTACTTC. It is translated as CASSQPVGAGVGDEQYF.

In regard to this clonotype: One end of the junction fails to match germline, which may point to a read error. V is TRBV12-3 or TRBV12-4 and J is TRBJ2-3; tentative D call: TRBD1 (6 bases). This CDR3 has 14 residues. The CDR3 spells CASSFRTATNTQYF. In nucleotides, the CDR3 is TGTGCCAGCAGTTTTAGGACAGCCACAAATACGCAGTATTTT.

This clonotype came up many times. V gene TRBV12-3 or TRBV12-4 combines with J gene TRBJ1-5; D not certain. This CDR3 spans 12 amino acids. V lost 4 bases to trimming and J lost 9 bases, with 10 bases between them. The chain's CDR3 is CASSSDPGPQHF. CDR3 coding DNA: TGTGCCAGCAGTTCGGACCCGGGGCCCCAGCATTTT.

Remarks on this clonotype: A much larger clonotype is one base distant, so this may be a read error. The V and J genes are TRBV6-1 and TRBJ1-6; D is possibly TRBD1 (5 bases). Between the trimmed V and J ends, which lost 8 bases and 10 bases, there was a span of 12 bases. The CDR3 has 12 amino acids. CDR1 is MNHNS and CDR2 is SASEGT in the germline V gene. The chain's CDR3 is CASCGRDSPLHF. In DNA, the CDR3 is TGTGCCAGCTGTGGCAGGGACTCACCCCTCCACTTT.

Note on this clonotype: Being one base from a much bigger clone, this may be a read error. This chain joins TRBV28 and TRBJ1-1, with a tentative D call TRBD1 (6 bases). The germline gives CDR1 MDHEN, CDR2 SYDVKM. This CDR3 is built from 14 residues. As DNA, the CDR3 is TGTGCCAGCAGTCCGACAGGATCGAACACTGAAGTTTTCTTT. Translation gives CASSPTGSNTEVFF. The whole variable domain, filled in from reference TRBV28 and TRBJ1-1, reads DVKVTQSSRYLVKRTGEKVFLECVQDMDHENMFWYRQDPGLGLRLIYFSYDVKMKEKGDIPEGYSVSREKKERFSLILESASTNQTSMYLCASSPTGSNTEVFFGQGTRLTVV.

About this clonotype itself: The junction departs from germline at one end; a sequencing error may be responsible. This chain joins TRBV4-1 and TRBJ2-7, with D tentatively TRBD1 (6 bases). There are 15 residues in the CDR3. CDR1 and CDR2 from the germline V gene are MGHRA and YSYEKL. As DNA, the CDR3 is TGCGCCAGCACATTTACCGGGACATGGCCCTACGGGCAGTACTTC. It yields the protein CASTFTGTWPYGQYF.

There are a few counts of this clonotype. V usage is TRBV5-1 and J usage is TRBJ1-3; TRBD1 matches at 12 bases. This CDR3 is 16 amino acids long. From germline, CDR1 is SGHRS and CDR2 YFSETQ. Trimming cost V 4 bases and J 4 bases; bases outside gene matches: 6. The CDR3 loop reads CASSIGTGGAGNTIYF. CDR3 DNA sequence: TGCGCCAGCAGCATCGGGACAGGGGGCGCGGGAAACACCATATATTTT.

The genes are TRBV5-1 and TRBJ2-5, with 12 nucleotides matching TRBD1. Germline CDR1 and CDR2: SGHRS and YFSETQ. With 6 bases clipped from V and 5 bases from J, the junction kept 8 bases outside the gene matches. The CDR3 has 15 amino acids. The CDR3 nucleotides are TGCGCCAGCATCGAAGGGACAGGGGGCCGGGAGACCCAGTACTTC. The encoded protein is CASIEGTGGRETQYF.

This clonotype appeared a few times. Mismatch with germline at one junction end may stem from a read error. V gene TRBV7-7 combines with J gene TRBJ2-3, with 8 nucleotides matching TRBD1. This CDR3 region has 14 residues. Germline V gene data show CDR1 as SSHAT and CDR2 as FNYEAQ (reference sequence). The CDR3: CASSRDRNTDTQYF. CDR3 DNA: TGTGCTAGCAGCCGGGACAGGAACACAGATACGCAGTATTTT.

Worth noting for this clonotype: One base away lies a much larger clone, so this may be a sequencing read error. The chain recombines TRBV28 with TRBJ2-1; D is undetermined. The CDR3 covers 12 residues. Trimming stripped 5 bases from V and 8 bases from J, with 10 bases between. CDR1 is MDHEN, CDR2 SYDVKM, per germline. The CDR3 sequence: CASSPWSDEQFF. The DNA of the CDR3 is TGTGCCAGCAGTCCCTGGAGTGATGAGCAGTTCTTC.

A remark on this clonotype: A single base separates this from a much larger clone, so it may be a read error. The gene calls are TRBV7-8 and TRBJ2-7; no definite D call. The CDR3 totals 15 residues. Germline CDR1 is SGHVS and CDR2 is FQNEAQ. The CDR3 loop reads CARSLVSGSLHEQYF. CDR3 nucleotides: TGTGCCAGGAGCTTAGTGAGTGGAAGCCTCCACGAGCAGTACTTC.

The chain links TRBV29-1 to TRBJ2-5; D ambiguous. The CDR3 runs to 10 residues. Germline V gene sequence: CDR1 SQVTM, CDR2 ANQGSEA. The germline V and J ends were trimmed by 3 bases and 13 bases, with 12 bases remaining between them. This chain's CDR3 is CSVDRWLLYF. DNA for the CDR3: TGCAGCGTTGACAGGTGGTTGCTGTACTTC.

Only a few counts were recorded for this clonotype. This could be a read error, since a much larger clone is one nucleotide away. This sequence joins TRBV6-5 and TRBJ2-6; TRBD1 matches at 7 bases. Germline V CDR1 and CDR2: MNHEY, SVGAGI. The CDR3 length is 20 residues. The CDR3, as DNA: TGTGGCAGCAGTTACACTGAGAACGACAGGGCGAGCTCTGGGGCCAACGTCCTGACTTTC. It yields the protein CGSSYTENDRASSGANVLTF.